Following are 6 T cell receptor beta chains from one sample sequenced in a study of regulatory T cells in long-lasting Graves disease. Time point denoted: newly diagnosed GD, antithyroid drugs for less than 3 months. From PBMCs, RNA was extracted and then used to make the TCR library. Sequencing libraries for TCR beta were prepared with iRepertoire HTBI primers and Arm-PCR of CDR3 regions. TCRdb reprocessed the multiplex PCR reads with MiXCR, giving one entry per CDR3 protein. The sample shows hundreds of thousands of distinct CDR3 sequences, less than 15% of them seen only once. These same data were also listed under a study on T cells in Graves' hyperthyroidism and ophthalmopathy.

The sequencing here drew on peripheral blood mononuclear cells (PBMCs), taken at new diagnosis, from a patient treated with antithyroid drugs. The receptors come from a man younger than 40 with Graves disease.

This clonotype was seen repeatedly, ten times or more. The V gene is TRBV12-3 or TRBV12-4, the J gene TRBJ1-1, with D perhaps matching TRBD1 (6 bases). The CDR3 consists of 15 residues. Trimming removed 2 bases from V and 4 bases from J, with 14 bases in between. The CDR3 nucleotides read TGTGCCAGCAGTTTACAGGGGTTCGGTAGCACTGAAGCTTTCTTT. As protein: CASSLQGFGSTEAFF.

This clonotype was observed many times. The chain is built from TRBV10-3 and TRBJ2-5; possibly TRBD1 for D (6 bases). CDR3 length: 14 amino acids. In germline, CDR1 is ENHRY, CDR2 SYGVKD. V was cut by 3 bases and J by 2 bases, with 10 bases left in between. The CDR3 nucleotides are TGTGCCATCAGTGACAGGGGTACTCAAGAGACCCAGTACTTC. Translated, it gives CAISDRGTQETQYF.

The chain joins TRBV5-1 to TRBJ2-2; 7 bases match TRBD1. CDR3 length equals 15 residues. Germline values: CDR1 SGHRS, CDR2 YFSETQ. J lost 6 bases, V lost 6 bases, and 11 bases had no gene match. The CDR3 reads CASTQTGLFSGELFF. The CDR3 DNA sequence: TGCGCCAGCACCCAGACAGGGTTGTTTTCCGGGGAGCTGTTTTTT.

The table lists this clonotype with many counts. The genes are TRBV29-1 and TRBJ1-1; no clear D gene. Germline CDR1 reads SQVTM; CDR2 reads ANQGSEA. V was trimmed by 6 bases and J by 1 base, leaving 9 bases between them. This CDR3 region has 12 residues. As DNA, the CDR3 is TGCAGCGTCGACCCAGGGAACACTGAAGCTTTCTTT. Protein: CSVDPGNTEAFF.

The sample holds many counts of this clonotype. This sequence joins TRBV7-3 and TRBJ2-3; D might be TRBD1 or TRBD2, each matching 6 bases. V was shortened by 4 bases and J by 6 bases, with 14 bases between the two germline ends. Germline-derived CDR1 and CDR2 are SGHTA and FQGTGA. CDR3 length: 14 amino acids. CDR3: CASSSSGATDTQYF. The DNA for the CDR3 is TGTGCCAGCAGCTCCTCGGGGGCAACGGATACGCAGTATTTT.

CDR3 sequence: CASSPTWTDTQYF. The CDR3 nucleotides are TGTGCCAGCAGCCCGACATGGACAGATACGCAGTATTTT. This chain connects TRBV7-2 to TRBJ2-3; D gene uncertain. The V end lost 5 bases, the J end lost 3 bases, and 9 bases lay between the germline ends. In germline, CDR1 is SGHTA, CDR2 FQGNSA. The CDR3 runs 13 residues. Looking up the rest from reference TRBV7-2 and TRBJ2-3 gives the full variable domain: GAGVSQSPSNKVTEKGKDVELRCDPISGHTALYWYRQSLGQGLEFLIYFQGNSAPDKSGLPSDRFSAERTGGSVSTLTIQRTQQEDSAVYLCASSPTWTDTQYFGPGTRLTVL.